This entry concerns a single T cell receptor beta chain. The junction departs from germline at one end; a sequencing error may be responsible. A J-beta primer mix and a sample-barcoded 5' primer were used in a second PCR of about 6 to 12 cycles. TCRdb ran MiXCR on the 5' RACE reads and lists one entry per CDR3 protein. The sample shows about 1.7 million distinct CDR3 sequences, 28% of them seen only once. This entry is derived from a study of blood T cells in healthy people across ages. In germline, CDR1 is SGHRS, CDR2 YFSETQ. The CDR3 spans 14 residues. V is TRBV5-1 and J is TRBJ1-6; D is unresolved. This TCR was recovered from a woman in her thirties in good health. The sequenced sample was blood. The CDR3 spells CASSPQLHDSPLHF. CDR3 bases: TGTGCCAGCAGCCCACAGCTCCATGACTCACCCCTCCACTTT.